The source of this TCR beta chain is a study of T cell changes during pregnancy in multiple sclerosis. This CDR3 has 18 amino acids. The method was immunoSEQ multiplex PCR; TCRdb's version includes in-frame clones alone and lacks a portion of them. The table has 100,000 or so clones, 75% to 95% seen once. The V and J genes are TRBV21-1 and TRBJ2-1; the table names TRBD1, a call not compared with the DNA. TRBV21-1 is a pseudogene. The receptor was isolated from a female donor with multiple sclerosis, enrolled in a pregnancy study. Here the sequenced sample was peripheral blood, taken in the second trimester of pregnancy. The CDR3 sequence: CASSKPARDSKGHNEQFF. The DNA of the CDR3 is TGTGCCAGCAGCAAACCAGCGCGGGACAGCAAGGGGCACAATGAGCAGTTCTTC.